The rows below give T cell receptor beta chains drawn from one sample of a study of monozygotic twins with inflammatory bowel disease. Using the 5' RACE reads, TCRdb records one entry per CDR3 protein without DNA. The data show roughly 300,000 distinct CDR3 sequences, and the top ten clones hold 5.6%. The specimen was blood. The origin of the receptors is a human donor with ulcerative colitis or Crohn's disease, or a healthy co-twin of an affected twin (not recorded which). Both conserved end residues are part of each CDR3.

V gene: TRBV7-9
J gene: TRBJ2-7
CDR3 protein: CASSLVGGINEQYF

V gene: TRBV2
J gene: TRBJ2-2
CDR3 protein: CASSETSAGELFF

V gene: TRBV27
J gene: TRBJ1-1
CDR3 protein: CASSSSTNTEAFF

V gene: TRBV20-1
J gene: TRBJ2-5
CDR3 protein: CSARDPLSPGGTQYF

V gene: TRBV6-5
J gene: TRBJ1-5
CDR3 protein: CASSYDNTNQPQHF

V gene: TRBV3-1
J gene: TRBJ2-2
CDR3 protein: CASSHVSRAGELFF

V gene: TRBV3-1
J gene: TRBJ2-7
CDR3 protein: CASSLRQAYEQYF

V gene: TRBV20-1
J gene: TRBJ1-2
CDR3 protein: CSAPSDLSLYGYTF

V gene: TRBV25-1
J gene: TRBJ1-6
CDR3 protein: CASSGEVRNSPLHF

V gene: TRBV7-2
J gene: TRBJ2-2
CDR3 protein: CASSSAGGRPGELFF

V gene: TRBV7-2
J gene: TRBJ1-5
CDR3 protein: CASSLQTGGNQPQHF

V gene: TRBV5-1
J gene: TRBJ1-4
CDR3 protein: CASSFAGGGEKLFF

V gene: TRBV5-1
J gene: TRBJ2-7
CDR3 protein: CASSLGGDRGEQYF

V gene: TRBV5-1
J gene: TRBJ2-3
CDR3 protein: CASSSRDFFSSTDTQYF

V gene: TRBV30
J gene: TRBJ2-7
CDR3 protein: CAWTPTPSYEQYF

V gene: TRBV6-5
J gene: TRBJ1-6
CDR3 protein: CASSYSSGSFSYNSPLHF

V gene: TRBV7-8
J gene: TRBJ1-1
CDR3 protein: CASSFETGITEAFF

V gene: TRBV29-1
J gene: TRBJ2-1
CDR3 protein: CSVEVGLGVYNEQFF

V gene: TRBV5-6
J gene: TRBJ2-4
CDR3 protein: CASSFNPQGGNIQYF

V gene: TRBV12-3/TRBV12-4
J gene: TRBJ2-1
CDR3 protein: CASSPGGLDEQFF

V gene: TRBV28
J gene: TRBJ1-2
CDR3 protein: CASSLTAQGQYNGYTF

V gene: TRBV4-3
J gene: TRBJ2-3
CDR3 protein: CASSGRGVAQYF

V gene: TRBV20-1
J gene: TRBJ2-2
CDR3 protein: CSAKRQGNTGELFF

V gene: TRBV12-3/TRBV12-4
J gene: TRBJ1-4
CDR3 protein: CASSRDRAANEKLFF

V gene: TRBV7-9
J gene: TRBJ1-3
CDR3 protein: CASSLARGGAGNTIYF

V gene: TRBV11-2
J gene: TRBJ2-1
CDR3 protein: CASSLEGTISYNEQFF

V gene: TRBV7-3
J gene: TRBJ2-2
CDR3 protein: CASSLTGGHTGELFF

V gene: TRBV7-2
J gene: TRBJ2-5
CDR3 protein: CASSSLTPGLGETQYF

V gene: TRBV6-1
J gene: TRBJ2-7
CDR3 protein: CASSQGFGGRDEQYF

V gene: TRBV29-1
J gene: TRBJ2-7
CDR3 protein: CSVLGRELSHEQYF

V gene: TRBV14
J gene: TRBJ2-7
CDR3 protein: CASSQGFEQYF

V gene: TRBV2
J gene: TRBJ1-6
CDR3 protein: CASSERKGNSPLHF

V gene: TRBV5-6
J gene: TRBJ2-7
CDR3 protein: CASSWGGSYEQYF

V gene: TRBV5-1
J gene: TRBJ2-1
CDR3 protein: CASSPLRTSGLYF

V gene: TRBV5-1
J gene: TRBJ2-7
CDR3 protein: CASSSGRTGYEQYF

V gene: TRBV4-2
J gene: TRBJ1-4
CDR3 protein: CASRDREAATNEKLFF

V gene: TRBV28
J gene: TRBJ2-1
CDR3 protein: CASSSSFYRNNEQFF

V gene: TRBV5-6
J gene: TRBJ2-7
CDR3 protein: CASSLGGSQGIYEQYF

V gene: TRBV5-6
J gene: TRBJ1-1
CDR3 protein: CASSWGQENTEAFF

V gene: TRBV7-3
J gene: TRBJ2-6
CDR3 protein: CASSLPGQGVYGANVLTF

V gene: TRBV14
J gene: TRBJ2-7
CDR3 protein: CASSQNRGPYEQYF

V gene: TRBV12-3/TRBV12-4
J gene: TRBJ2-7
CDR3 protein: CASCLLLVDEQYF

V gene: TRBV27
J gene: TRBJ2-1
CDR3 protein: CASRPQPLDRYNEQFF

V gene: TRBV7-2
J gene: TRBJ2-5
CDR3 protein: CSSSTNSGKETQYF

V gene: TRBV4-3
J gene: TRBJ2-5
CDR3 protein: CASSPGTSGAMAKTQYF

V gene: TRBV9
J gene: TRBJ2-5
CDR3 protein: CASSTGSWQETQYF

V gene: TRBV20-1
J gene: TRBJ2-7
CDR3 protein: CSAQVLPRDRGREQYF

V gene: TRBV5-1
J gene: TRBJ1-5
CDR3 protein: CASSLGAAPGQPQHF

V gene: TRBV20-1
J gene: TRBJ2-7
CDR3 protein: CSALTGGEILYF